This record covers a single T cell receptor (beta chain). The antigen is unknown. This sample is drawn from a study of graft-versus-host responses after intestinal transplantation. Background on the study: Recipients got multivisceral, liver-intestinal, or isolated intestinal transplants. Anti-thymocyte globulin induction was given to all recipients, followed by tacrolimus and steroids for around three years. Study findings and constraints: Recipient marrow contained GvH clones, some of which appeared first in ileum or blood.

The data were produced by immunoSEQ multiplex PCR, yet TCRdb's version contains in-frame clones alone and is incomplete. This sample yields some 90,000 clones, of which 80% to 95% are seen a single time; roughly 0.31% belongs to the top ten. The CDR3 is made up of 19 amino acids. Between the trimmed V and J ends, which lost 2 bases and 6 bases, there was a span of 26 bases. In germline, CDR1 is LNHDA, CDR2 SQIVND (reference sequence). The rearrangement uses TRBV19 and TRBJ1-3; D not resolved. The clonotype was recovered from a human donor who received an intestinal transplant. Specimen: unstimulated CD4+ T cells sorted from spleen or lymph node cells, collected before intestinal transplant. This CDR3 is CASSIYAGRGRSEVNTIYF. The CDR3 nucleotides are TGTGCCAGTAGTATATACGCCGGCCGGGGAAGATCGGAGGTAAACACCATATATTTT.